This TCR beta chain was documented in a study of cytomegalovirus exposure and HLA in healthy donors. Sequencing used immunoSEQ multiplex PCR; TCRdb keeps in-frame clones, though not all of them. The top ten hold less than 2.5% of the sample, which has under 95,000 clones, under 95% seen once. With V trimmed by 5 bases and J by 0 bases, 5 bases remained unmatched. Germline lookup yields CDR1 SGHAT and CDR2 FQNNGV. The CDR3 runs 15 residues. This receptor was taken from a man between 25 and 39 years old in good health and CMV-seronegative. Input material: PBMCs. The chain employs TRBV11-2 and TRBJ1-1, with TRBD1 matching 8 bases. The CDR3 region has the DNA TGTGCCAGCAGCCCCACGGGACAGGTGAACACTGAAGCTTTCTTT. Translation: CASSPTGQVNTEAFF.